The 25 T cell receptor beta chains below all came from one sample that was sequenced in a study of T cell responses to AZD1222 COVID-19 vaccine. The repertoire was sequenced with immunoSEQ multiplex PCR; TCRdb's copy has only in-frame clones and lacks some. The sample consists of 140,000 or so clones, 88% of them appearing once. The material was peripheral blood, obtained on day 0 of AZD1222 vaccination. The source is an adult in good health.

The CDR3: CASSRTPKGSTEAFF. CDR3 DNA sequence: TGTGCCAGCAGTCGGACCCCGAAGGGGAGCACTGAAGCTTTCTTT. V gene TRBV6-2 or TRBV6-3 combines with J gene TRBJ1-1, with D possibly TRBD1 on 5 matching bases. Trimming removed 5 bases from V and 4 bases from J, with 17 bases in between. This CDR3 comprises 15 residues. The germline CDR1 and CDR2 sequences are MNHEY and SVGEGT.

The chain recombines TRBV15 with TRBJ2-7, with 10 bases aligning to TRBD2. This CDR3 is built from 15 residues. The V and J ends lost 1 base and 9 bases, in that order; junction bases with no gene match: 9. In germline, CDR1 is LNHNV, CDR2 YYDKDF (reference sequence). In nucleotides, the CDR3 is TGTGCCACCAGCAGAGGCCAGCGGGAGGGCCTGGTGCAGTACTTC. Residues: CATSRGQREGLVQYF.

The count of this clone is one. V and J are TRBV7-9 and TRBJ2-5; 13 bases match TRBD2. Germline CDR1 reads SEHNR; CDR2 reads FQNEAQ (reference sequence). This CDR3 has 15 residues. The ends lost 5 bases at V and 5 bases at J; junction bases unmatched: 5. The CDR3 spells CASSPTSGRAETQYF. In nucleotides, the CDR3 is TGTGCCAGCAGCCCAACTAGCGGGAGGGCCGAGACCCAGTACTTC.

This chain connects TRBV3-1 (or the pseudogene TRBV3-2) to TRBJ2-3; D may correspond to TRBD1 or TRBD2 (5 bases each). Per germline, CDR1 LGHDT and CDR2 YNNKEL (reference sequence). With 2 bases removed from V and 2 bases from J, the gap between germline ends came to 11 bases. CDR3 length: 15 residues. The CDR3 region has the DNA TGTGCCAGCAGCCAACCTGGGGGTTCCACAGATACGCAGTATTTT. Its protein is CASSQPGGSTDTQYF.

The rearrangement links TRBV19 to TRBJ2-2; 10 nucleotides align to TRBD2. The CDR3 runs to 15 residues. Germline V gene lookup returns CDR1 LNHDA and CDR2 SQIVND (reference sequence). The trim removed 3 bases at V and 4 bases at J, leaving 2 bases unmatched. The CDR3 is CASSMGLASTGELFF. CDR3 nucleotides: TGTGCCAGTAGTATGGGACTAGCGTCCACCGGGGAGCTGTTTTTT.

V and J are TRBV2 and TRBJ2-1; 7 nucleotides align to TRBD2. The CDR3 is 14 amino acids. With V trimmed by 4 bases and J by 6 bases, 6 bases remained unmatched. Germline assignment: CDR1 SNHLY and CDR2 FYNNEI. CDR3 sequence: CASSAGRTSNEQFF. CDR3 sequence (DNA): TGTGCCAGCAGTGCCGGGAGGACGAGCAATGAGCAGTTCTTC.

The chain carries TRBV6-4 and TRBJ2-3; 8 bases align to TRBD2. There are 15 residues in the CDR3. CDR1 MRHNA and CDR2 SNTAGT come from the germline V gene. V was clipped by 4 bases and J by 3 bases; unmatched bases: 6. The CDR3 protein is CASSVSAGVTDTQYF. CDR3 DNA sequence: TGTGCCAGCAGTGTATCAGCGGGAGTTACAGATACGCAGTATTTT.

This chain uses TRBV6-5 with TRBJ2-1, with 7 bases matching TRBD1. Losses at the gene ends were 7 bases for V and 2 bases for J; bases not matched to a gene: 5. Germline V lookup: CDR1 MNHEY, CDR2 SVGAGI. The CDR3 covers 14 residues. In DNA form, the CDR3 reads TGTGCCAGCACAGAACAGGGGCCCTACAATGAGCAGTTCTTC. Amino acids: CASTEQGPYNEQFF.

For this clone: The DNA is left out, because the CDR3 cannot be placed on it with certainty; the CDR3 is given as TCRdb lists it. The chain has TRBV12-3 or TRBV12-4 and TRBJ2-7. The CDR3 is 12 amino acids long, termini counted. CDR3: CASSFGPGEQYF.

This clone has only a few counts. The chain couples TRBV7-3 to TRBJ2-1, with 13 bases matching TRBD2. Germline trimming cut 5 bases from V and 10 bases from J; bases unmatched to any gene: 11. The germline V gene encodes CDR1 SGHTA and CDR2 FQGTGA. The CDR3 runs 16 residues. The CDR3 sequence: CASSTGLAGALGEQFF. As DNA, the CDR3 is TGTGCCAGCAGCACCGGACTAGCGGGGGCTCTCGGCGAGCAGTTCTTC.

The V gene is TRBV7-9, the J gene TRBJ1-1; no definite D call. The germline V and J ends were trimmed by 1 base and 2 bases, with 8 bases remaining between them. The CDR3 runs 14 residues. Germline values: CDR1 SEHNR, CDR2 FQNEAQ (reference sequence). This CDR3 reads CASSLGAPNTEAFF. As DNA, the CDR3 is TGTGCCAGCAGCTTAGGGGCCCCTAACACTGAAGCTTTCTTT. Complete variable domain (other parts from reference TRBV7-9 and TRBJ1-1): DTGVSQNPRHKITKRGQNVTFRCDPISEHNRLYWYRQTLGQGPEFLTYFQNEAQLEKSRLLSDRFSAERPKGSFSTLEIQRTEQGDSAMYLCASSLGAPNTEAFFGQGTRLTVV.

V and J are TRBV5-1 and TRBJ2-1; D is ambiguous. The CDR3 consists of 17 residues. V was pared by 0 bases and J by 0 bases, with 13 bases between. The germline V gene encodes CDR1 SGHRS and CDR2 YFSETQ. CDR3 nucleotides: TGCGCCAGCAGCTTGGTGGGGTCCCTCGGCTCCTACAATGAGCAGTTCTTC. Protein: CASSLVGSLGSYNEQFF.

This rearrangement joins TRBV5-4 to TRBJ1-5, with 9 nucleotides matching TRBD1. This CDR3 comprises 15 residues. CDR1 is SGHNT, CDR2 YYREEE, per germline (reference sequence). V shed 2 bases, J shed 6 bases, and the junction held 6 bases outside the gene matches. The chain's CDR3 is CASSFYGQGSQPQHF. CDR3 in DNA: TGTGCCAGCAGCTTTTATGGACAGGGGAGTCAGCCCCAGCATTTT. Drawing the rest from reference TRBV5-4 and TRBJ1-5, the complete variable domain is ETGVTQSPTHLIKTRGQQVTLRCSSQSGHNTVSWYQQALGQGPQFIFQYYREEENGRGNFPPRFSGLQFPNYSSELNVNALELDDSALYLCASSFYGQGSQPQHFGDGTRLSIL.

The chain recombines TRBV5-1 with TRBJ2-1, with 8 bases lining up with TRBD2. The CDR3 covers 15 residues. The V and J ends lost 4 bases and 4 bases, in that order; junction bases with no gene match: 7. Germline V gives CDR1 SGHRS, CDR2 YFSETQ. The CDR3, as DNA: TGCGCCAGCAGCCCGGGGGGGACAATTTACAATGAGCAGTTCTTC. The encoded protein is CASSPGGTIYNEQFF.

CDR3 sequence reads: CAWSLGQGISPRYGYTF. In DNA form, the CDR3 reads TGTGCCTGGTCCTTGGGACAGGGGATCTCGCCTCGCTATGGCTACACCTTC. The chain uses TRBV30 and TRBJ1-2; 10 nucleotides agree with TRBD1. The CDR3 covers 17 residues. CDR1 GTSNPN and CDR2 SVGIG come from the germline V gene (reference sequence). Trimming cost V 5 bases and J 4 bases; bases outside gene matches: 16.

This clone was counted a single time. V is TRBV6-2 or TRBV6-3 and J is TRBJ1-4, with D tentatively TRBD1 (6 bases). There are 18 residues in the CDR3. V dropped 5 bases and J dropped 0 bases, with 19 bases sitting between them. The germline V gene has CDR1 MNHEY and CDR2 SVGEGT. Here the CDR3 reads CASSPARGAAATNEKLFF. The DNA for the CDR3 is TGTGCCAGCAGTCCAGCCCGGGGGGCCGCTGCAACTAATGAAAAACTGTTTTTT.

This clone was picked up one time. The chain has TRBV28 and TRBJ1-6; perhaps TRBD1 as D (5 bases). This CDR3 contains 12 residues. Germline V gives CDR1 MDHEN, CDR2 SYDVKM. Trimming took off 10 bases at V and 7 bases at J, with 11 bases between the two ends. CDR3 region: CATWGGNSPLHF. The CDR3 DNA sequence: TGTGCCACCTGGGGGGGGAATTCACCCCTCCACTTT.

This clone was recorded only once. The chain recombines TRBV3-1 (or the pseudogene TRBV3-2) with TRBJ2-1; no clear D gene. The germline V gene has CDR1 LGHDT and CDR2 YNNKEL (reference sequence). There are 12 residues in the CDR3. V lost 4 bases to trimming and J lost 5 bases, with 6 bases between them. CDR3 loop: CASSLNNNEQFF. The DNA for the CDR3 is TGTGCCAGCAGCCTAAACAACAATGAGCAGTTCTTC.

Regarding this clone: Within the sample, other DNA sequences also encode this same CDR3. This chain connects TRBV28 to TRBJ1-2; D may be TRBD1 (6 bases). CDR1 is MDHEN and CDR2 is SYDVKM in the germline V gene. V was clipped by 6 bases and J by 4 bases, with 12 bases between them. CDR3 length: 13 residues. CDR3 region: CASSLQGTYGYTF. The CDR3 nucleotides read TGTGCCAGCAGCCTACAGGGAACCTATGGCTACACCTTC.

This clone was seen only a few times. This chain links TRBV10-3 with TRBJ1-1, with D unclear. Trimming pared 0 bases from V and 1 base from J, leaving 0 bases between. The CDR3 has 12 amino acids. The germline gives CDR1 ENHRY, CDR2 SYGVKD. CDR3 coding DNA: TGTGCCATCAGTGAGTCGAACACTGAAGCTTTCTTT. Amino acids: CAISESNTEAFF.

The V gene is TRBV19, the J gene TRBJ2-2; 7 bases align to TRBD1. The V gene's germline CDR1 is LNHDA and CDR2 SQIVND (reference sequence). The CDR3 spans 15 residues. V shed 6 bases and J 4 bases; nucleotides not matched to a gene: 8. The CDR3 sequence is CASRMDRSPTGELFF. CDR3 sequence (DNA): TGTGCCAGTAGGATGGACAGGAGTCCCACCGGGGAGCTGTTTTTT.

J is TRBJ2-1 and V is TRBV27, with D tentatively TRBD2 (6 bases). The CDR3 runs to 16 residues. Trimming left V 5 bases short and J 5 bases short, with 19 bases between. Germline CDR1 MNHEY, CDR2 SMNVEV (reference sequence). The CDR3, as DNA: TGTGCCAGCAGTCCGCAGGGTAGCGGTTATAACAATGAGCAGTTCTTC. Translation: CASSPQGSGYNNEQFF.

The chain carries TRBV19 and TRBJ1-6, with D perhaps matching TRBD1 (5 bases). The germline V gene has CDR1 LNHDA and CDR2 SQIVND (reference sequence). The V gene lost 7 bases and the J gene lost 9 bases, with 16 bases spanning the gap. The CDR3 runs 14 residues. The CDR3 protein is CASTSGAGRSPLHF. The CDR3 nucleotides read TGTGCCAGTACTTCAGGAGCAGGGCGTTCACCCCTCCACTTT.

The chain uses TRBV2 and TRBJ1-1, with D hard to call. Germline assignment: CDR1 SNHLY and CDR2 FYNNEI. The V end lost 7 bases, the J end lost 2 bases, and 5 bases lay between the germline ends. The CDR3 runs to 11 residues. As DNA, the CDR3 is TGTGCCAGCAAGGATAACACTGAAGCTTTCTTT. It translates to CASKDNTEAFF. Filled out from reference TRBV2 and TRBJ1-1, the complete variable domain reads EPEVTQTPSHQVTQMGQEVILRCVPISNHLYFYWYRQILGQKVEFLVSFYNNEISEKSEIFDDQFSVERPDGSNFTLKIRSTKLEDSAMYFCASKDNTEAFFGQGTRLTVV.

V is TRBV30 and J is TRBJ2-7, with D perhaps matching TRBD2 (5 bases). The CDR3 runs 12 residues. Trimming removed 0 bases from V and 4 bases from J, with 7 bases in between. The germline gives CDR1 GTSNPN, CDR2 SVGIG (reference sequence). The CDR3 region has the DNA TGTGCCTGGAGTGTTCCGGGATACGAGCAGTACTTC. It translates to CAWSVPGYEQYF.